This T cell receptor (beta chain) was recovered during a study of T cell responses to AZD1222 COVID-19 vaccine. About this clone: Its specificity is not known.

The CDR3 runs to 14 residues. Trimming stripped 5 bases from V and 3 bases from J, with 11 bases between. CDR1 is SGHAT and CDR2 is FQNNGV in the germline V gene. The table came from immunoSEQ multiplex PCR; TCRdb's copy has only in-frame clones and leaves some out. Of some 150,000 clones in the sample, 85% to 95% are singletons; the top ten hold under 2%. The study, taken as a whole, reports: Sampled repertoires all dated from after the peak T cell response.

The chain is built from TRBV11-2 and TRBJ2-1, with D tentatively TRBD2 (6 bases). The sequence was collected from an adult in good health. The sequencing here drew on peripheral blood, taken on day 0 of AZD1222 vaccination. CDR3 region: CASSHSGYYNEQFF. CDR3 DNA: TGTGCCAGCAGCCACAGCGGGTACTACAATGAGCAGTTCTTC.